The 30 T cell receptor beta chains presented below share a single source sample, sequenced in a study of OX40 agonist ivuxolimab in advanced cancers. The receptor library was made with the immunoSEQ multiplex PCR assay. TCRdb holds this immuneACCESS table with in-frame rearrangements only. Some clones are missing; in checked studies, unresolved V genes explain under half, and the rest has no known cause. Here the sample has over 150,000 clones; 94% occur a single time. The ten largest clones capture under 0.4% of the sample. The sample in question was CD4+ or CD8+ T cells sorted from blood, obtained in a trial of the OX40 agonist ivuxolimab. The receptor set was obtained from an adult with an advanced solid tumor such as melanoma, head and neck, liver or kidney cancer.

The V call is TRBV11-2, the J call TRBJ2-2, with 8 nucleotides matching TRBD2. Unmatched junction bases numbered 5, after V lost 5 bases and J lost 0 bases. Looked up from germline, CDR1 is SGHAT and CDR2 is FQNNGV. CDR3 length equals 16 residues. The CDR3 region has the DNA TGTGCCAGCAGCCCTAATAGCGGGGCGAACACCGGGGAGCTGTTTTTT. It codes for CASSPNSGANTGELFF. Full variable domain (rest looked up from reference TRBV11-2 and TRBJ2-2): EAGVAQSPRYKIIEKRQSVAFWCNPISGHATLYWYQQILGQGPKLLIQFQNNGVVDDSQLPKDRFSAERLKGVDSTLKIQPAKLEDSAVYLCASSPNSGANTGELFFGEGSRLTVL.

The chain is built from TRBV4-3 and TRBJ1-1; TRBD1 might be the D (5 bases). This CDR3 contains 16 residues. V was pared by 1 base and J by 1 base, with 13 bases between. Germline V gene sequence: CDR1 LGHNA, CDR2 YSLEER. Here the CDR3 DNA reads TGCGCCAGCAGCCAAGTTTGGGGGGTCCCGAACACTGAAGCTTTCTTT. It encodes CASSQVWGVPNTEAFF.

CDR3 DNA: TGTGCCAGCAGTTACCCCTACGAGCAGTACTTC. Protein product: CASSYPYEQYF. The gene calls are TRBV6-6 and TRBJ2-7; no clear D gene. Germline values: CDR1 MNHNY, CDR2 SVGAGI (reference sequence). The V end lost 2 bases, the J end lost 2 bases, and 1 base lay between the germline ends. This CDR3 comprises 11 residues.

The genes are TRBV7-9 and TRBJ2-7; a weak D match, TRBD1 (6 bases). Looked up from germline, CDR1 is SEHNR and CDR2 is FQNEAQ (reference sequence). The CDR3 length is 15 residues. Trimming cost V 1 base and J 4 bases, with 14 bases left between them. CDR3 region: CASSLVSGTPYEQYF. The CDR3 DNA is TGTGCCAGCAGCTTAGTTTCCGGGACACCTTACGAGCAGTACTTC.

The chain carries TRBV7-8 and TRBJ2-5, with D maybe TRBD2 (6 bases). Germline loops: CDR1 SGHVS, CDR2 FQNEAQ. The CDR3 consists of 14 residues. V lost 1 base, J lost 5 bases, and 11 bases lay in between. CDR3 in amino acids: CASSLVSGYETQYF. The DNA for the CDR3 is TGTGCCAGCAGCTTAGTAAGCGGGTATGAGACCCAGTACTTC.

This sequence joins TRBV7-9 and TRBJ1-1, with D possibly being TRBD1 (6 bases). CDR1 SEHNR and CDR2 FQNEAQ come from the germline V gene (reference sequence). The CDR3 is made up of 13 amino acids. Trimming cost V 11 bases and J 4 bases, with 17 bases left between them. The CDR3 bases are TGTGCCGGTAACAGGGTAATAGGCACTGAAGCTTTCTTT. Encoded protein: CAGNRVIGTEAFF.

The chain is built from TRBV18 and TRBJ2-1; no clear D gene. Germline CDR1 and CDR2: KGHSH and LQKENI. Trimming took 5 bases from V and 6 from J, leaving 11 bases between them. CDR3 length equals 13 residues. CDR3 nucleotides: TGTGCCAGCTCAAGACGCGTCCCCAATGAGCAGTTCTTC. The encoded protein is CASSRRVPNEQFF.

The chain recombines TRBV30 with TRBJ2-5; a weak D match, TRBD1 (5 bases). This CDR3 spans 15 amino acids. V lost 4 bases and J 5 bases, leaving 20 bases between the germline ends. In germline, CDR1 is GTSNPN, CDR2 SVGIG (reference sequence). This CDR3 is CAWKQAPEPGETQYF. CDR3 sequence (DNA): TGTGCCTGGAAACAGGCCCCAGAGCCCGGGGAGACCCAGTACTTC.

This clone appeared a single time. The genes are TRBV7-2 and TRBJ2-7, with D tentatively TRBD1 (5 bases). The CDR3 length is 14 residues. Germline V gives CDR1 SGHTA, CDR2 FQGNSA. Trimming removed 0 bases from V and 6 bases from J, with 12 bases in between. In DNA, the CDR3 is TGTGCCAGCAGCTTAGCGCTAGGGGTTTCCGAGCAGTACTTC. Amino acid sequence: CASSLALGVSEQYF.

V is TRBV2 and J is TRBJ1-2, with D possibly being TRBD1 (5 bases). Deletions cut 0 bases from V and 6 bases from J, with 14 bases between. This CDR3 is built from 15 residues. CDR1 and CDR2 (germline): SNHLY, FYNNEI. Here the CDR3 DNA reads TGTGCCAGCAGTGAAGCCCCCGCAGGGATGGATGGCTACACCTTC. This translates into CASSEAPAGMDGYTF. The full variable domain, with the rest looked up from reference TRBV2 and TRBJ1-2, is EPEVTQTPSHQVTQMGQEVILRCVPISNHLYFYWYRQILGQKVEFLVSFYNNEISEKSEIFDDQFSVERPDGSNFTLKIRSTKLEDSAMYFCASSEAPAGMDGYTFGSGTRLTVV.

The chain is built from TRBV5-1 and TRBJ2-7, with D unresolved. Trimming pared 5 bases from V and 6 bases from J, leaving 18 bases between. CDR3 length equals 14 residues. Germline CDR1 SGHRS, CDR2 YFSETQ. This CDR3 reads CASRRTASLAEQYF. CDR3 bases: TGCGCCAGCAGGAGAACCGCGTCCTTGGCCGAGCAGTACTTC.

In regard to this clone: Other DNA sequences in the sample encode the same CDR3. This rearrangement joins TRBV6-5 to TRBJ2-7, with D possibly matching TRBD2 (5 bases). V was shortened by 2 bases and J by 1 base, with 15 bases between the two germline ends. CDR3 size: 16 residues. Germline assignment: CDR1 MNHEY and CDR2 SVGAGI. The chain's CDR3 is CASSYDSALGSYEQYF. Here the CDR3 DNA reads TGTGCCAGCAGTTACGATTCGGCACTAGGTTCCTACGAGCAGTACTTC.

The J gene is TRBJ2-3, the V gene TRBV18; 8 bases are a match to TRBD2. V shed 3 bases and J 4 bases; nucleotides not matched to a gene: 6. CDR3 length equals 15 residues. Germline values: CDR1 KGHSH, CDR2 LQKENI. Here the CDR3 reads CASSPTSGGPDTQYF. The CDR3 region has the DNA TGTGCCAGCTCACCGACGAGCGGGGGCCCAGATACGCAGTATTTT.

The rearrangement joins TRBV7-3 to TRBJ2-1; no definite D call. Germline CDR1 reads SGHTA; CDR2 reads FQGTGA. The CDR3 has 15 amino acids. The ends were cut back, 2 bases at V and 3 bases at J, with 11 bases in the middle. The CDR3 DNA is TGTGCCAGCAGCTTAGATGCACTCCACTACAATGAGCAGTTCTTC. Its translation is CASSLDALHYNEQFF.

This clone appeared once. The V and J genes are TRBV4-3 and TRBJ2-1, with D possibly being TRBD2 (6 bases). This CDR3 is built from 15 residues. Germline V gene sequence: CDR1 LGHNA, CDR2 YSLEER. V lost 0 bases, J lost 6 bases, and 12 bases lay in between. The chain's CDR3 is CASSQDLGGINEQFF. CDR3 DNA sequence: TGCGCCAGCAGCCAAGATCTAGGAGGGATCAATGAGCAGTTCTTC.

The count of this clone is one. The CDR3 DNA is TGTGCCAGCAGCTTGGGGGGACGCTCTGGGGCCAACGTCCTGACTTTC. Protein: CASSLGGRSGANVLTF. The J gene is TRBJ2-6, the V gene TRBV5-4; D is tentatively TRBD1 or TRBD2 (5 bases each). The CDR3 extends over 16 amino acids. V was clipped by 0 bases and J by 0 bases, with 7 bases between them. Per the germline V gene, CDR1 is SGHNT and CDR2 is YYREEE (reference sequence).

The CDR3 DNA is TGTGCCACCTACAGGAGCACTGAAGCTTTCTTT. This gives the protein CATYRSTEAFF. The genes are TRBV2 and TRBJ1-1; tentatively, D is TRBD1 (5 bases). CDR3 size: 11 residues. Trimming removed 10 bases from V and 4 bases from J, with 10 bases in between. Germline CDR1 is SNHLY and CDR2 is FYNNEI. The full variable domain, with the rest looked up from reference TRBV2 and TRBJ1-1, is EPEVTQTPSHQVTQMGQEVILRCVPISNHLYFYWYRQILGQKVEFLVSFYNNEISEKSEIFDDQFSVERPDGSNFTLKIRSTKLEDSAMYFCATYRSTEAFFGQGTRLTVV.

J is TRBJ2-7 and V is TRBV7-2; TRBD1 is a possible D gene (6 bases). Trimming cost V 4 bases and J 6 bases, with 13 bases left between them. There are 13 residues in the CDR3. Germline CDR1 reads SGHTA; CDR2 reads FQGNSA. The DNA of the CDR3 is TGTGCCAGCAGCTCGATCCAGGGGTTCGAGCAGTACTTC. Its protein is CASSSIQGFEQYF.

The CDR3 spells CASSPTVENYGYTF. CDR3 in DNA: TGTGCCAGCAGCCCCACTGTAGAGAACTATGGCTACACCTTC. The chain has TRBV9 and TRBJ1-2; unclear D gene. This CDR3 has 14 residues. Germline loops: CDR1 SGDLS, CDR2 YYNGEE. V lost 4 bases and J 2 bases, leaving 12 bases between the germline ends.

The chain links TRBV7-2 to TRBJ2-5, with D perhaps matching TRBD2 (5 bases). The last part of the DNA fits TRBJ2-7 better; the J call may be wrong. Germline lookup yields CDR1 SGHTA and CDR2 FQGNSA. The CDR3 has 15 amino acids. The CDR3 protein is CASSLVASGAYEQYF. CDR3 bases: TGTGCCAGCAGCTTAGTAGCCAGCGGTGCCTACGAGCAGTACTTC.

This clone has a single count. The CDR3 sequence: CASSIDSQYYYGYTF. The CDR3 region has the DNA TGTGCCAGTAGTATAGATTCCCAGTACTACTATGGCTACACCTTC. The gene calls are TRBV19 and TRBJ1-2, with D hard to call. CDR3 length equals 15 residues. Germline CDR1 reads LNHDA; CDR2 reads SQIVND (reference sequence). The V end was cut by 0 bases, the J end by 3 bases, with 11 bases between. The full variable domain, its missing parts supplied by reference TRBV19 and TRBJ1-2, is DGGITQSPKYLFRKEGQNVTLSCEQNLNHDAMYWYRQDPGQGLRLIYYSQIVNDFQKGDIAEGYSVSREKKESFPLTVTSAQKNPTAFYLCASSIDSQYYYGYTFGSGTRLTVV.

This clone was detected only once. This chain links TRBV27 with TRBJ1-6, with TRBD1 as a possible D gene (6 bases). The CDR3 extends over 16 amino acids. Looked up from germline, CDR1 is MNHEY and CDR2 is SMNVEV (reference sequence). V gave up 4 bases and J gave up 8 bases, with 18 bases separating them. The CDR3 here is CASSWDRDKRHSPLHF. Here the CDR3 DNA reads TGTGCCAGCAGTTGGGATCGGGACAAAAGACATTCACCCCTCCACTTT.

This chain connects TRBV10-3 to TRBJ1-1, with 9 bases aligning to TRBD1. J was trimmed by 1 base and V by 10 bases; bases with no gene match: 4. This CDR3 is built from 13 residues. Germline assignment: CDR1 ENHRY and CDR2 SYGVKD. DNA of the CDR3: TGTGCCACCTTGGACAGGGGGAACACTGAAGCTTTCTTT. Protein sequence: CATLDRGNTEAFF.

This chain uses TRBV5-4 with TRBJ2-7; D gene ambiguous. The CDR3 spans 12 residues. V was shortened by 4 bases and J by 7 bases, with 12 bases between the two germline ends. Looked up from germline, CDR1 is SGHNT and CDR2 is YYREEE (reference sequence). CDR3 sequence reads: CASSQRPGEQYF. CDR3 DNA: TGTGCCAGCAGCCAACGTCCCGGGGAGCAGTACTTC. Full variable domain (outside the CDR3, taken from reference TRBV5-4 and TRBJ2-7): ETGVTQSPTHLIKTRGQQVTLRCSSQSGHNTVSWYQQALGQGPQFIFQYYREEENGRGNFPPRFSGLQFPNYSSELNVNALELDDSALYLCASSQRPGEQYFGPGTRLTVT.

CDR3 coding DNA: TGTGCCAGCAGTGTGACAGGGGCTAACTATGGCTACACCTTC. It codes for CASSVTGANYGYTF. This rearrangement joins TRBV2 to TRBJ1-2, with 8 bases identical to TRBD1. Germline CDR1 reads SNHLY; CDR2 reads FYNNEI. The V and J ends lost 4 bases and 0 bases, in that order; junction bases with no gene match: 1. There are 14 residues in the CDR3. The whole variable domain, remainder taken from reference TRBV2 and TRBJ1-2, is EPEVTQTPSHQVTQMGQEVILRCVPISNHLYFYWYRQILGQKVEFLVSFYNNEISEKSEIFDDQFSVERPDGSNFTLKIRSTKLEDSAMYFCASSVTGANYGYTFGSGTRLTVV.

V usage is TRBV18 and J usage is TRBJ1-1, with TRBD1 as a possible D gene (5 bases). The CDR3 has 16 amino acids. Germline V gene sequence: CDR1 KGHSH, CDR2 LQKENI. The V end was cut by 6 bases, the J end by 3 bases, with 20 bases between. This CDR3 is CASSPDGGPRDTEAFF. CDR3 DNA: TGTGCCAGCTCCCCTGACGGGGGACCGCGGGACACTGAAGCTTTCTTT.

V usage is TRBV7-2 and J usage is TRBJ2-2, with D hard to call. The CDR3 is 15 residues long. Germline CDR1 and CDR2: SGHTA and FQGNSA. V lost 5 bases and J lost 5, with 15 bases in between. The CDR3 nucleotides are TGTGCCAGCAGCCACGATATGGGGATGACCGGGGAGCTGTTTTTT. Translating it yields CASSHDMGMTGELFF.

CDR3 amino acids: CASSQDRGTMNTEAFF. The CDR3 bases are TGCGCCAGCAGCCAAGATCGGGGGACTATGAACACTGAAGCTTTCTTT. This rearrangement joins TRBV4-1 to TRBJ1-1; D possibly corresponds to TRBD1 (5 bases). Per germline, CDR1 MGHRA and CDR2 YSYEKL. The V end lost 0 bases, the J end lost 0 bases, and 11 bases lay between the germline ends. There are 16 residues in the CDR3.

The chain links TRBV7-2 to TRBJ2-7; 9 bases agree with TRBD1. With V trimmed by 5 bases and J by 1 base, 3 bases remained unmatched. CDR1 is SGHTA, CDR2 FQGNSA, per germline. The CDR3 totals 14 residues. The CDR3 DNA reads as TGTGCCAGCAGCCCGGACAGGGGATCCTACGAGCAGTACTTC. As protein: CASSPDRGSYEQYF.

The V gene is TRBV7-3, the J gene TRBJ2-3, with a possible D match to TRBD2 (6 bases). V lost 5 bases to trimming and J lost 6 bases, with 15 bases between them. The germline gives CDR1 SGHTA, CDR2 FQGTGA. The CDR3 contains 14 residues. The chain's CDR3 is CASSPAGPRDTQYF. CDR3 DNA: TGTGCCAGCAGCCCAGCGGGCCCAAGGGATACGCAGTATTTT.